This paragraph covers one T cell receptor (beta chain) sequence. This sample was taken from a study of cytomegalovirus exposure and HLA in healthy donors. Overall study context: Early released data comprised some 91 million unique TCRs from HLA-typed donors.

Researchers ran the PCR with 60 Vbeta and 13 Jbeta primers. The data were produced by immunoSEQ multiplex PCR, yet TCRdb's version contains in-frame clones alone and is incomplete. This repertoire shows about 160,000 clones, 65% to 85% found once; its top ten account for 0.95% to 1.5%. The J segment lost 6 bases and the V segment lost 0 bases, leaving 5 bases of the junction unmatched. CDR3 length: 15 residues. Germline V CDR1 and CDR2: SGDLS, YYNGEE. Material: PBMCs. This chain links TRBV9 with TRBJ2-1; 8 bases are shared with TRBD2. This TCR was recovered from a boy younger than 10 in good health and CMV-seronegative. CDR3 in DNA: TGTGCCAGCAGCGTAGGGGCCAGCGGGAGCAATGAGCAGTTCTTC. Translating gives CASSVGASGSNEQFF.